The 15 T cell receptor beta chains reported below all come from one sample, sequenced in a study of blood T cell repertoires in COVID-19 (dated by TCRdb to the early 2020s). Library construction relied on the immunoSEQ multiplex PCR assay. The immuneACCESS repertoire file appears here via TCRdb, limited to in-frame rearrangements. These files lack a portion of the clones; in checked studies, under half of the deficit traces to unresolved V genes, and the cause of the others is not known. This sample gives around 42,000 clones in total; 80% of them show up just once. Together, the top ten hold 35% to 45% of the sample. The sample was peripheral blood. These receptors were collected from an elderly man with active or convalescent COVID-19.

This clone was recorded a few times. The chain has TRBV7-9 and TRBJ1-5; D is uncertain. This CDR3 comprises 14 residues. Germline CDR1 SEHNR, CDR2 FQNEAQ (reference sequence). With 4 bases removed from V and 0 bases from J, the gap between germline ends came to 7 bases. Written as DNA, the CDR3 is TGTGCCAGCAGCTCGTCAGATAGCAATCAGCCCCAGCATTTT. Translated: CASSSSDSNQPQHF.

This rearrangement joins TRBV5-6 to TRBJ1-2, with 8 bases lining up with TRBD1. CDR1 and CDR2 (germline): SGHDT, YYEEEE. V was pared by 4 bases and J by 5 bases, with 7 bases of the junction left unmatched. The CDR3 spans 14 residues. The CDR3 DNA sequence: TGTGCCAGCAGCCCCGGGACAGGACTGTATGGCTACACCTTC. It codes for CASSPGTGLYGYTF.

V gene TRBV6-2 or TRBV6-3 combines with J gene TRBJ2-7; D is ambiguous. Trimming stripped 3 bases from V and 2 bases from J, with 11 bases between. The V gene's germline CDR1 is MNHEY and CDR2 SVGEGT. This CDR3 has 14 amino acids. Written as DNA, the CDR3 is TGTGCCAGCAGTTATACTATGTCCACCTACGAGCAGTACTTC. As protein: CASSYTMSTYEQYF.

The chain is built from TRBV27 and TRBJ2-6, with D possibly TRBD2 on 5 matching bases. The CDR3 runs to 16 residues. The germline V gene has CDR1 MNHEY and CDR2 SMNVEV (reference sequence). Between the trimmed V and J ends, which lost 1 base and 2 bases, there was a span of 9 bases. CDR3 region: CASSLLDGAGANVLTF. In DNA, the CDR3 is TGTGCCAGCAGTTTATTAGACGGGGCTGGGGCCAACGTCCTGACTTTC.

The rearrangement links TRBV15 to TRBJ1-4; D perhaps matches TRBD1 (5 bases). This CDR3 spans 14 amino acids. The germline V gene has CDR1 LNHNV and CDR2 YYDKDF (reference sequence). V lost 0 bases and J lost 4, with 6 bases in between. The CDR3 sequence: CATSRDGGNEKLFF. DNA for the CDR3: TGTGCCACCAGCAGAGACGGGGGTAATGAAAAACTGTTTTTT.

The V and J genes are TRBV6-5 and TRBJ2-7, with D possibly matching TRBD1 (6 bases). Germline loops: CDR1 MNHEY, CDR2 SVGAGI. V was trimmed by 5 bases and J by 6 bases, leaving 14 bases between them. The CDR3 is 13 residues long. CDR3 nucleotide sequence: TGTGCCAGCAGTACGGGGACATACGGCGAGCAGTACTTC. It is translated as CASSTGTYGEQYF.

This clone has just one count. This rearrangement joins TRBV6-2 or TRBV6-3 to TRBJ2-5; TRBD2 aligns across 8 bases. The V and J ends lost 4 bases and 1 base, in that order; junction bases with no gene match: 11. Germline loops: CDR1 MNHEY, CDR2 SVGEGT. The CDR3 is made up of 17 amino acids. CDR3 DNA: TGTGCCAGCAGTTGGGGTGCTGCGCGGGGGGTCCAAGAGACCCAGTACTTC. It yields the protein CASSWGAARGVQETQYF.

The chain is built from TRBV25-1 and TRBJ1-1; 9 positions match TRBD1. The V and J ends lost 6 bases and 1 base, in that order; junction bases with no gene match: 0. The CDR3 runs to 13 residues. CDR1 MGHDK and CDR2 SYGVNS come from the germline V gene. The CDR3 here is CASRDRGNTEAFF. CDR3 coding DNA: TGTGCCAGCAGGGACAGGGGGAACACTGAAGCTTTCTTT.

V is TRBV27 and J is TRBJ2-7, with 12 bases aligning to TRBD2. CDR3 size: 16 residues. V gave up 8 bases and J gave up 7 bases; unmatched junction bases: 15. Germline lookup yields CDR1 MNHEY and CDR2 SMNVEV (reference sequence). This CDR3 reads CASGVTSGSGVWEQYF. In DNA form, the CDR3 reads TGTGCCAGCGGGGTGACTAGCGGGAGCGGGGTCTGGGAGCAGTACTTC.

The chain recombines TRBV7-2 with TRBJ2-3; 11 bases are a match to TRBD2. With V trimmed by 6 bases and J by 4 bases, 6 bases remained unmatched. The CDR3 extends over 15 amino acids. The germline CDR1 and CDR2 sequences are SGHTA and FQGNSA. The CDR3, as DNA: TGTGCCAGCAGACCCGGGACTAGCGGTGCAGATACGCAGTATTTT. It translates to CASRPGTSGADTQYF.

The chain joins TRBV9 to TRBJ2-1; TRBD2 matches at 7 bases. V trimming: 4 bases; J trimming: 5 bases; junction bases outside the gene matches: 12. CDR3 length equals 16 residues. Germline-derived CDR1 and CDR2 are SGDLS and YYNGEE. CDR3 region: CASSSWGGIRNNEQFF. CDR3 bases: TGTGCCAGCAGCTCCTGGGGGGGGATTCGGAACAATGAGCAGTTCTTC.

This sequence joins TRBV7-8 and TRBJ2-4; 8 bases are shared with TRBD2. Germline lookup yields CDR1 SGHVS and CDR2 FQNEAQ. The V gene end was trimmed by 5 bases and the J gene end by 9 bases; junction bases not matched to a gene: 6. The CDR3 runs to 13 residues. CDR3 sequence: CASSPPGGAIQYF. DNA for the CDR3: TGTGCCAGCAGCCCACCGGGGGGGGCCATTCAGTACTTC.

The CDR3 DNA follows: TGCGCCAGCAGTTTAAGGGGCTCGGGCAATGAGCAGTTCTTC. This encodes CASSLRGSGNEQFF. The chain links TRBV5-1 to TRBJ2-1; maybe TRBD1 (5 bases). Germline V CDR1 and CDR2: SGHRS, YFSETQ. V shed 5 bases and J shed 6 bases, with 15 bases lying between them. The CDR3 totals 14 residues.

V gene TRBV29-1 combines with J gene TRBJ2-5; D unresolved. Germline-derived CDR1 and CDR2 are SQVTM and ANQGSEA. V was pared by 2 bases and J by 7 bases, with 14 bases between. There are 13 residues in the CDR3. CDR3 loop: CSVELRSSGTQYF. The CDR3 coding sequence is TGCAGCGTTGAACTCAGGTCCAGTGGGACCCAGTACTTC.

The chain employs TRBV15 and TRBJ1-1, with 7 bases lining up with TRBD1. Germline V gene sequence: CDR1 LNHNV, CDR2 YYDKDF (reference sequence). This CDR3 is built from 14 residues. The J segment lost 5 bases and the V segment lost 3 bases, leaving 6 bases of the junction unmatched. The CDR3 reads CATSSMTGSTEAFF. Here the CDR3 DNA reads TGTGCCACCAGCAGTATGACAGGGTCGACTGAAGCTTTCTTT.